This T cell receptor (beta chain) is drawn from a study of Ad26.COV2.S vaccination and SARS-CoV-2 variants (dated by TCRdb to the early 2020s). Notes on the research overall: Vaccine-arm donors were drawn from COV1001, a multicentre, randomized, double-blind, placebo-controlled phase I-IIa trial of Ad26.COV2.S in healthy adults. Dosing of Ad26.COV2.S was intramuscular, at either 5x10^10 or 1x10^11 viral particles, delivered as one shot or as two shots spaced 56 days apart. Sequencing of the TCRbeta repertoire served to evaluate the specificity and breadth of SARS-CoV-2-reactive T cell receptors following Ad26.COV2.S vaccination. The TCR-sequenced set comprised around 30 samples: around 20 Ad26.COV2.S vaccine recipients, 5 placebo recipients and 8 SARS-CoV-2 convalescent individuals. Participants in the trial were split at random into five groups of five each, receiving low-dose or high-dose Ad26.COV2.S once or twice, or else placebo on both occasions. Throughout the experiments and outcome assessment, investigators stayed blinded to trial group allocation.

Sample treatment or condition, as interpreted from the label and publication: some 20 received Ad26.COV2.S at low or high dose, single or two shots; about 5 received placebo; per-sample allocation not given. Repertoires of vaccine and placebo recipients were sequenced from samples collected on day 63 after the first injection. Cohort 1b enrolled some 25 adults aged 18-55 years at a single site in Boston, USA, between 29 July and 7 August 2020. As a vaccine, Ad26.COV2.S was a replication-incompetent adenovirus type 26 vector that expressed a prefusion-stabilized SARS-CoV-2 spike protein derived from the original Wuhan strain. What the work shows at the level of the full study, not this receptor alone: Comparing responses between vaccine doses or regimens was not something the study was powered to do. The authors noted that the TCR breadth and depth analyses may have underestimated total T cell responses. Spike-specific TCR breadth was higher in Ad26.COV2.S recipients than in placebo recipients (P = 0.0014). Substantial breadth of spike-specific CD8+ and CD4+ T cell responses was reported after vaccination. Vaccine and placebo recipients had similar non-spike TCR breadth, a finding consistent with the vaccine containing only spike.

The immunoSEQ Assay was the method used to sequence TCRbeta CDR3 regions. After extraction, genomic DNA underwent amplification by bias-controlled multiplex PCR, followed by high-throughput sequencing. Concerning the study's data processing: To quantify the absolute abundance of each unique TCRbeta CDR3 region, sequences were collapsed and filtered. T cell fraction was estimated by normalizing TCRbeta template counts to usable DNA, which was measured by amplifying reference genes present in all nucleated cells. Repertoire TCRs were annotated as SARS-CoV-2-specific when V gene, CDR3 amino acid sequence and J gene were exactly matched to a known reactive TCR set. The reference SARS-CoV-2 TCR set was obtained from MIRA and was filtered for enrichment in COVID-19-positive ImmuneCODE repertoires, whereby public or cross-reactive TCRs were removed. Using the MIRA antigens, annotated TCRs were further analysed by specific ORF or by position within an ORF. Breadth was defined as annotated unique rearrangements over total unique productive rearrangements; depth was the summed frequency of those rearrangements. Two-sided Wilcoxon rank-sum tests were used to compare TCR breadth between groups. TCRdb stores this immuneACCESS table with in-frame sequences only. Part of the clones is absent; in the studies checked, under half of the shortfall reflects unresolved V genes, and no reason is known for the rest. V and J calls plus clone size are reproduced from that table; the DNA served to infer D and trimming. Counted in this sample were about 470,000 clones; around 91% of them appeared once. Clones ranked in the top ten supply under 4.5% of the sample.

About this clone itself: Its antigen is unknown. Base qualities are missing; no much larger clone stands one base away.

Sample: peripheral blood, taken in a trial of Ad26.COV2.S vaccine versus placebo. This TCR came from a person between 18 and 59 years old who received the Ad26.COV2.S COVID-19 vaccine or a placebo.

Here is the DNA: TGTGCCAGCTCACCGGCGGGGCAAGAGACCCAGTACTTC. Its translation reads: CASSPAGQETQYF. The rearrangement joined TRBV18 to TRBJ2-5; the D gene is possibly TRBD2, with 6 bases matching. There are 13 amino acids in the CDR3, from cysteine to phenylalanine inclusive. Of the read, only the CDR3 DNA is kept; its 39 bases are in frame from base 1. The CDR1 and CDR2 encoded by the germline V gene are KGHSH and LQKENI. Deletion took 3 bases off V and 2 bases off J, with a span of 7 bases between the germline ends.